This entry lists 24 T cell receptor beta chains sequenced from one sample in a study of blood T cell repertoires in COVID-19 (dated by TCRdb to 2020 to 2021). The library came from the immunoSEQ multiplex PCR assay. Entries here come from immuneACCESS through TCRdb and include only in-frame sequences with V and J called. Some clones fail to appear in such tables; in the studies checked, an unresolved V gene covers under half of the shortfall, and the cause of the remainder is unknown. The sample table shows about 360,000 clones, and nearly 90% are seen once. Jointly, the top ten make up approximately 2.1% of the sample. Specimen: PBMCs or T cells enriched from blood (not recorded which). The receptors stem from a woman between 35 and 50 years old with acute COVID-19.

The chain uses TRBV7-9 and TRBJ1-2; no clear D gene. The V end lost 1 base, the J end lost 0 bases, and 6 bases lay between the germline ends. The CDR3 covers 14 residues. The germline V gene has CDR1 SEHNR and CDR2 FQNEAQ (reference sequence). The CDR3 sequence: CASSLGVSNYGYTF. CDR3 DNA: TGTGCCAGCAGCTTAGGAGTGTCTAACTATGGCTACACCTTC.

This clone has more than one count but fewer than ten. The genes are TRBV7-6 and TRBJ2-3, with 8 bases identical to TRBD2. Unmatched junction bases numbered 16, after V lost 4 bases and J lost 7 bases. This CDR3 has 17 amino acids. The germline gives CDR1 SGHVS, CDR2 FNYEAQ. CDR3: CASSSALSGAFINTQYF. CDR3 bases: TGTGCCAGCAGCTCCGCCCTTAGCGGGGCGTTCATTAATACGCAGTATTTT.

Only one count was recorded for this clone. The gene calls are TRBV13 and TRBJ2-7, with 10 bases fitting TRBD1. Germline loops: CDR1 PRHDT, CDR2 FYEKMQ (reference sequence). The CDR3 length is 15 residues. The V and J ends lost 5 bases and 5 bases, in that order; junction bases with no gene match: 9. CDR3 sequence (DNA): TGTGCCAGCAGCGCTCGACAGGGGGCGCGTCACGAGCAGTACTTC. This translates into CASSARQGARHEQYF.

This clone has a single count. The chain links TRBV24-1 to TRBJ2-2; 7 bases line up with TRBD2. The trim removed 9 bases at V and 2 bases at J, leaving 8 bases unmatched. The germline gives CDR1 KGHDR, CDR2 SFDVKD. This CDR3 region has 15 residues. As DNA, the CDR3 is TGTGCCACCGGAATTAGCGGGCCAAACACCGGGGAGCTGTTTTTT. Protein sequence: CATGISGPNTGELFF.

The chain employs TRBV5-5 and TRBJ1-5; a possible D gene is TRBD1 (5 bases). Germline-derived CDR1 and CDR2 are SGHKS and YYEKEE (reference sequence). This CDR3 is 14 amino acids long. Between the trimmed V and J ends, which lost 5 bases and 0 bases, there was a span of 9 bases. CDR3 coding DNA: TGTGCCAGCAGATCCCAGGGTAGCAATCAGCCCCAGCATTTT. Residues: CASRSQGSNQPQHF.

The rearrangement joins TRBV2 to TRBJ2-1; possibly TRBD2 for D (5 bases). Germline CDR1 SNHLY, CDR2 FYNNEI. V was cut by 6 bases and J by 2 bases, with 8 bases left in between. The CDR3 is 13 amino acids. CDR3 nucleotide sequence: TGTGCCAGCAGCCCGGGGACCTACAATGAGCAGTTCTTC. Translated, it gives CASSPGTYNEQFF.

The chain has TRBV18 and TRBJ1-1, with 8 nucleotides matching TRBD1. J was trimmed by 0 bases and V by 4 bases; bases with no gene match: 16. This CDR3 has 19 amino acids. CDR1 and CDR2 (germline): KGHSH, LQKENI. The DNA of the CDR3 is TGTGCCAGCTCACAAAGACCGTTACTCCGACAGGGGATGAACACTGAAGCTTTCTTT. Protein sequence: CASSQRPLLRQGMNTEAFF.

The table lists this clone with a few counts. The chain has TRBV2 and TRBJ1-3, with D uncertain. This CDR3 has 14 residues. Trimming shortened V by 5 bases and J by 1 base, and 9 bases separated the two germline ends. Per germline, CDR1 SNHLY and CDR2 FYNNEI. The CDR3 reads CASSPGRSGNTIYF. The CDR3 coding sequence is TGTGCCAGCAGTCCCGGGAGGTCTGGAAACACCATATATTTT. Full variable domain (rest looked up from reference TRBV2 and TRBJ1-3): EPEVTQTPSHQVTQMGQEVILRCVPISNHLYFYWYRQILGQKVEFLVSFYNNEISEKSEIFDDQFSVERPDGSNFTLKIRSTKLEDSAMYFCASSPGRSGNTIYFGEGSWLTVV.

This chain connects TRBV19 to TRBJ2-7, with TRBD1 matching over 7 bases. Germline loops: CDR1 LNHDA, CDR2 SQIVND (reference sequence). This CDR3 comprises 12 residues. V lost 10 bases, J lost 4 bases, and 7 bases stayed unmatched. This CDR3 is CATRTGPYEQYF. As DNA, the CDR3 is TGTGCCACGCGGACAGGCCCATACGAGCAGTACTTC. Complete variable domain (other parts from reference TRBV19 and TRBJ2-7): DGGITQSPKYLFRKEGQNVTLSCEQNLNHDAMYWYRQDPGQGLRLIYYSQIVNDFQKGDIAEGYSVSREKKESFPLTVTSAQKNPTAFYLCATRTGPYEQYFGPGTRLTVT.

The chain carries TRBV6-5 and TRBJ1-3, with D maybe TRBD1 (6 bases). The CDR3 has 13 residues. The germline gives CDR1 MNHEY, CDR2 SVGAGI. V was pared by 8 bases and J by 0 bases, with 8 bases between. In nucleotides, the CDR3 is TGTGCCAGCGTACAGGGCTCTGGAAACACCATATATTTT. This translates into CASVQGSGNTIYF.

The chain employs TRBV9 and TRBJ2-1; 14 bases are shared with TRBD2. The germline V gene encodes CDR1 SGDLS and CDR2 YYNGEE. The CDR3 is 15 amino acids. Trimming at V came to 3 bases and at J to 6 bases, leaving 2 bases not matched to a gene. Here the CDR3 DNA reads TGTGCCAGCAGCGAGGGACTAGCGGGGGCCAATGAGCAGTTCTTC. Its protein product is CASSEGLAGANEQFF.

The chain is built from TRBV5-1 and TRBJ1-1, with unresolved D. The V end lost 4 bases, the J end lost 1 base, and 14 bases lay between the germline ends. The CDR3 contains 15 residues. Germline V gives CDR1 SGHRS, CDR2 YFSETQ. CDR3 sequence reads: CASSPQVQENTEAFF. The CDR3 bases are TGCGCCAGCAGCCCTCAAGTTCAGGAGAACACTGAAGCTTTCTTT.

This clone showed up just once. V usage is TRBV5-4 and J usage is TRBJ1-1, with D uncertain. V was shortened by 3 bases and J by 1 base, with 7 bases between the two germline ends. Per the germline V gene, CDR1 is SGHNT and CDR2 is YYREEE (reference sequence). This CDR3 has 13 residues. This chain's CDR3 is CASSSSKNTEAFF. The DNA of the CDR3 is TGTGCCAGCAGCTCGTCTAAGAACACTGAAGCTTTCTTT.

The chain couples TRBV14 to TRBJ1-1, with 8 bases fitting TRBD1. Germline V CDR1 and CDR2: SGHDN, FVKESK. This CDR3 contains 17 residues. Trimming cost V 0 bases and J 1 base; bases outside gene matches: 7. This chain's CDR3 is CASSQDRTGIWNTEAFF. The CDR3 region has the DNA TGTGCCAGCAGCCAAGACCGGACAGGGATCTGGAACACTGAAGCTTTCTTT.

The chain has TRBV5-6 and TRBJ1-6; a possible D gene is TRBD1 (5 bases). CDR1 and CDR2 (germline): SGHDT, YYEEEE. V shed 0 bases and J shed 2 bases, with 12 bases lying between them. The CDR3 is 17 residues long. The CDR3 DNA reads TGTGCCAGCAGCTTGGTTGCAGGGCGGACCTATAATTCACCCCTCCACTTT. It is translated as CASSLVAGRTYNSPLHF.

Turning to this clone: A read error may explain this, as a much larger clone is one base away. This sequence joins TRBV29-1 and TRBJ1-3, with D unclear. Between the trimmed V and J ends, which lost 4 bases and 0 bases, there was a span of 7 bases. Per the germline V gene, CDR1 is SQVTM and CDR2 is ANQGSEA. The CDR3 covers 13 residues. CDR3 amino acids: CSVAESSGNTIYF. CDR3 nucleotides: TGCAGCGTTGCGGAGAGCTCTGGAAACACCATATATTTT.

This chain joins TRBV7-6 and TRBJ2-3, with no clear D. The germline V and J ends were trimmed by 3 bases and 0 bases, with 13 bases remaining between them. The length of the CDR3 is 16 residues. Germline CDR1 reads SGHVS; CDR2 reads FNYEAQ. This CDR3 is CASSFSAESSTDTQYF. CDR3 sequence (DNA): TGTGCCAGCAGCTTTTCTGCGGAGTCTAGCACAGATACGCAGTATTTT.

This clone was seen ten or more times. The chain is built from TRBV9 and TRBJ2-5; TRBD2 might be the D (6 bases). Germline values: CDR1 SGDLS, CDR2 YYNGEE. The CDR3 is made up of 15 amino acids. V was cut by 1 base and J by 5 bases, with 15 bases left in between. As DNA, the CDR3 is TGTGCCAGCAGCGTACCGGGACTCCGAGAGGAGACCCAGTACTTC. It is translated as CASSVPGLREETQYF.

The chain combines TRBV11-2 with TRBJ2-2; weak D call: TRBD2 (6 bases). The CDR3 contains 15 residues. Per germline, CDR1 SGHAT and CDR2 FQNNGV. The ends were cut back, 7 bases at V and 9 bases at J, with 21 bases in the middle. CDR3 bases: TGTGCCAGCACGCTTGCGGGGAGGCTGGAAAGGGAGCTGTTTTTT. It codes for CASTLAGRLERELFF.

This clone was observed a handful of times. The chain recombines TRBV4-1 with TRBJ1-5; D gene uncertain. The V gene lost 0 bases and the J gene lost 6 bases, with 6 bases spanning the gap. This CDR3 is 13 amino acids long. Germline CDR1 and CDR2: MGHRA and YSYEKL. This chain's CDR3 is CASSQDLSQPQHF. CDR3 DNA: TGCGCCAGCAGCCAAGATCTGAGTCAGCCCCAGCATTTT.

Turning to this clone: Different DNA sequences within this sample yield the same CDR3. The chain employs TRBV10-3 and TRBJ1-2; possible D gene TRBD1, 6 bases. The length of the CDR3 is 14 residues. Germline-derived CDR1 and CDR2 are ENHRY and SYGVKD. The ends were cut back, 0 bases at V and 4 bases at J, with 9 bases in the middle. DNA of the CDR3: TGTGCCATCAGTGAGTCGCCGGACAGCTATGGCTACACCTTC. Amino acid sequence: CAISESPDSYGYTF.

The chain has TRBV4-1 and TRBJ1-1; D is undetermined. Germline loops: CDR1 MGHRA, CDR2 YSYEKL. Between the trimmed V and J ends, which lost 3 bases and 0 bases, there was a span of 8 bases. The CDR3 has 14 residues. This CDR3 is CASSQQNMNTEAFF. The CDR3 DNA reads TGCGCCAGCAGCCAGCAGAACATGAACACTGAAGCTTTCTTT.

The chain recombines TRBV5-4 with TRBJ1-1; a weak D match, TRBD1 (6 bases). Trimming shortened V by 4 bases and J by 5 bases, and 12 bases separated the two germline ends. The CDR3 extends over 13 amino acids. Germline V lookup: CDR1 SGHNT, CDR2 YYREEE (reference sequence). This CDR3 reads CASSQGRETEAFF. The CDR3 region has the DNA TGTGCCAGCAGCCAGGGGAGAGAGACTGAAGCTTTCTTT.

This sequence joins TRBV11-2 and TRBJ2-3; no firm D call. The CDR3 length is 14 residues. V was shortened by 1 base and J by 4 bases, with 9 bases between the two germline ends. Germline CDR1 and CDR2: SGHAT and FQNNGV. DNA for the CDR3: TGTGCCAGCAGCTTAGCTAGGAGCGCAGATACGCAGTATTTT. Protein: CASSLARSADTQYF. Supplemented by reference TRBV11-2 and TRBJ2-3, the full variable domain reads EAGVAQSPRYKIIEKRQSVAFWCNPISGHATLYWYQQILGQGPKLLIQFQNNGVVDDSQLPKDRFSAERLKGVDSTLKIQPAKLEDSAVYLCASSLARSADTQYFGPGTRLTVL.